This TCR beta chain was sequenced for a study of regulatory T cells in long-lasting Graves disease. Broader study findings: Favored gene segments in persistent disease were TRBV28, TRBJ1-2 and TRBJ2-5. Small numbers of samples may have cut accuracy.

Germline V gene sequence: CDR1 LNHDA, CDR2 SQIVND (reference sequence). Trimming shortened V by 3 bases and J by 7 bases, and 4 bases separated the two germline ends. The CDR3 runs 11 residues. Time point given: newly diagnosed GD, antithyroid drugs for less than 3 months. Making the TCR library involved RNA that had been extracted from PBMCs. Patients with Graves' disease were diagnosed by American Thyroid Association guidelines. The TCR beta library used iRepertoire HTBI primers with Arm-PCR amplification of CDR3. TCRdb passed the multiplex PCR reads through MiXCR, listing each CDR3 protein once. The sample includes a few hundred thousand distinct CDR3 sequences, around 19% of them seen just once. The sample holds many counts of this clonotype. The antigen is not known. These records were also assigned to another study, of T cells in Graves' hyperthyroidism and ophthalmopathy. That work adds: Ophthalmopathy cases were set apart from stable hyperthyroidism by a 13 V-J model.

This specimen was peripheral blood mononuclear cells (PBMCs), taken at new diagnosis, from a patient treated with antithyroid drugs. This chain links TRBV19 with TRBJ2-1; D gene uncertain. The clonotype was recovered from a woman in her twenties or thirties with Graves disease. CDR3 sequence (DNA): TGTGCCAGTAGTATTCAGAATGAGCAGTTCTTC. As protein: CASSIQNEQFF. Filled out from reference TRBV19 and TRBJ2-1, the complete variable domain reads DGGITQSPKYLFRKEGQNVTLSCEQNLNHDAMYWYRQDPGQGLRLIYYSQIVNDFQKGDIAEGYSVSREKKESFPLTVTSAQKNPTAFYLCASSIQNEQFFGPGTRLTVL.